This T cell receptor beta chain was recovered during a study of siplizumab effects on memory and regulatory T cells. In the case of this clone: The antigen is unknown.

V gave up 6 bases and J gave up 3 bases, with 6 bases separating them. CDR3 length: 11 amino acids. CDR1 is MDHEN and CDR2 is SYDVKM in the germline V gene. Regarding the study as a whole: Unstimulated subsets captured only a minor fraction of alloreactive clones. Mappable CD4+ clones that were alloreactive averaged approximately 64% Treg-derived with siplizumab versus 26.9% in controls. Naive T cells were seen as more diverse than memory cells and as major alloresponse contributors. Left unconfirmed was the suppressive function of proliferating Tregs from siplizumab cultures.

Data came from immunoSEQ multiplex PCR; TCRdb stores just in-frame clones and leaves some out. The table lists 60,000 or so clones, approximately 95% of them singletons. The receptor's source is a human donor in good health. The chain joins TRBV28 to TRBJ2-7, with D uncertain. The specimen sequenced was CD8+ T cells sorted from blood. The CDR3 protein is CASSNLYEQYF. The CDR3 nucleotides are TGTGCCAGCAGCAACCTCTACGAGCAGTACTTC.